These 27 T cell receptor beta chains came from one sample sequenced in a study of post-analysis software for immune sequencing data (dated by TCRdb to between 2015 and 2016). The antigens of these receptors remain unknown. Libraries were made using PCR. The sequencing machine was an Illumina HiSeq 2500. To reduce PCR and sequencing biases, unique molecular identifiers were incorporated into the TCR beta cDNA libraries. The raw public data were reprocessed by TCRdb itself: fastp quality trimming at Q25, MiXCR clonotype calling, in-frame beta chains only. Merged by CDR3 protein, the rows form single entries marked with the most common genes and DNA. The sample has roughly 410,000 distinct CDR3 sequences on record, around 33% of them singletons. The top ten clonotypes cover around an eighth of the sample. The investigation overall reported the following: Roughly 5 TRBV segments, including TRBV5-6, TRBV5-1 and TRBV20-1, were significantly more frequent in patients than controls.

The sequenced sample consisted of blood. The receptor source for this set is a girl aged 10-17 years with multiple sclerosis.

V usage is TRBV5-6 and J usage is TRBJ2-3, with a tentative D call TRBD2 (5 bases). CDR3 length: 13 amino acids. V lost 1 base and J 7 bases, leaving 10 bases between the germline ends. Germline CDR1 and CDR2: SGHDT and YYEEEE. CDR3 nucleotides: TGTGCCAGCAGCTTGTTTCGGGGATATACGCAGTATTTT. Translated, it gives CASSLFRGYTQYF.

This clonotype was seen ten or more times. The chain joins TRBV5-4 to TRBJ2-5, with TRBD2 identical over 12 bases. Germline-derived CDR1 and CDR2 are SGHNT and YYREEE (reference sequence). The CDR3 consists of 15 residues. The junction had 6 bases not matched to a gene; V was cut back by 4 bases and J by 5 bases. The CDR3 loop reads CASSPRTSGVETQYF. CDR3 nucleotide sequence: TGTGCCAGCAGCCCCAGGACTAGCGGGGTGGAGACCCAGTACTTC. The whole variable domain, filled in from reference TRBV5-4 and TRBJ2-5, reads ETGVTQSPTHLIKTRGQQVTLRCSSQSGHNTVSWYQQALGQGPQFIFQYYREEENGRGNFPPRFSGLQFPNYSSELNVNALELDDSALYLCASSPRTSGVETQYFGPGTRLLVL.

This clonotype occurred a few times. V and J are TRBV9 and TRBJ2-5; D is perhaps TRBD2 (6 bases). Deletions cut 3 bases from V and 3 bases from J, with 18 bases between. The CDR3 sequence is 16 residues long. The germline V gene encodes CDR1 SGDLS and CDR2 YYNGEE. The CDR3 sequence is CASSAPGVRGKETQYF. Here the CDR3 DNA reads TGTGCCAGCAGCGCCCCGGGGGTCCGTGGAAAAGAGACCCAGTACTTC.

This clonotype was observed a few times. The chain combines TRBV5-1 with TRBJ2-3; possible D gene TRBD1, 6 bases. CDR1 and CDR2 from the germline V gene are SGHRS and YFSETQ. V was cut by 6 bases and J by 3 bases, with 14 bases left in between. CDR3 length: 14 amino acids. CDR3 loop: CASKTGHGTDTQYF. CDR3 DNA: TGCGCCAGCAAAACAGGGCATGGAACAGATACGCAGTATTTT.

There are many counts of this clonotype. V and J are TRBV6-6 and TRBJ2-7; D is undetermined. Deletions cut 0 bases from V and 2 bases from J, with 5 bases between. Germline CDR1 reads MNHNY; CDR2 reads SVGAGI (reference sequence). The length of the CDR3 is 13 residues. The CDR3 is CASSYSTAYEQYF. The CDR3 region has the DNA TGTGCCAGCAGTTACTCGACGGCCTACGAGCAGTACTTC.

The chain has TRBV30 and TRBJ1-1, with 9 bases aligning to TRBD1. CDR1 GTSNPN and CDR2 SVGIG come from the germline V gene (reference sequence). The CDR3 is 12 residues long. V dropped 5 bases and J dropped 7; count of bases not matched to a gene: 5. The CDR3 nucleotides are TGTGCCTGGGGGACAGGGTTTGGTGAAGCTTTCTTT. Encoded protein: CAWGTGFGEAFF.

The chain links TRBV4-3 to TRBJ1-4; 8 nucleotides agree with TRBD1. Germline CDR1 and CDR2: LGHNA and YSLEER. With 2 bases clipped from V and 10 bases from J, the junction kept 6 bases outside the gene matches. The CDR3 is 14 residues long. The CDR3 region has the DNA TGCGCCAGCAGCCAAAATTTCGACAGGGGAAAACTGTTTTTT. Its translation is CASSQNFDRGKLFF.

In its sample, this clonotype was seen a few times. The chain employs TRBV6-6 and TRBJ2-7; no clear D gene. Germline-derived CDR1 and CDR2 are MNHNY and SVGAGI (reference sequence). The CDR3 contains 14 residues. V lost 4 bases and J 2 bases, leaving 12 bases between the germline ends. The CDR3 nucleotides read TGTGCCAGCAGTTTCGGTTTAGACCCCTACGAGCAGTACTTC. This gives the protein CASSFGLDPYEQYF.

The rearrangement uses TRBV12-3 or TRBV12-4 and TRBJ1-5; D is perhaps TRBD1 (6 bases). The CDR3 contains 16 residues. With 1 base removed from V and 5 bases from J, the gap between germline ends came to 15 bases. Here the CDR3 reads CASSLGPEGVHQPQHF. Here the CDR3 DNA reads TGTGCCAGCAGTTTAGGCCCTGAGGGGGTGCATCAGCCCCAGCATTTT.

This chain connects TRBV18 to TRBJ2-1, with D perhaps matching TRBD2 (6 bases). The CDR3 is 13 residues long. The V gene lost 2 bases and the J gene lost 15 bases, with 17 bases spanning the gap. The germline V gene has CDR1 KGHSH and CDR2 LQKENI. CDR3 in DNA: TGTGCCAGCTCACCAGAAACGACCGGGCGGGGGTTCTTC. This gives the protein CASSPETTGRGFF.

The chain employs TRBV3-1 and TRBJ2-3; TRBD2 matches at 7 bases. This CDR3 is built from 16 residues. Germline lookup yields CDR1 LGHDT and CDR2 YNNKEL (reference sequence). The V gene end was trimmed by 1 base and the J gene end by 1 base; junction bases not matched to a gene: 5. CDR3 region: CASSQGALAGTDTQYF. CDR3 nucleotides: TGTGCCAGCAGCCAAGGAGCTCTAGCGGGCACAGATACGCAGTATTTT.

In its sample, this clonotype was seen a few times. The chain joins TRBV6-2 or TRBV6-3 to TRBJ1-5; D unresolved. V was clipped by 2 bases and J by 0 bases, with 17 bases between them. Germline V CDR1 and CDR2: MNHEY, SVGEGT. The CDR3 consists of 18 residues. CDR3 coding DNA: TGTGCCAGCAGTTACGTGGTCAGACACGGGTATAGCAATCAGCCCCAGCATTTT. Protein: CASSYVVRHGYSNQPQHF.

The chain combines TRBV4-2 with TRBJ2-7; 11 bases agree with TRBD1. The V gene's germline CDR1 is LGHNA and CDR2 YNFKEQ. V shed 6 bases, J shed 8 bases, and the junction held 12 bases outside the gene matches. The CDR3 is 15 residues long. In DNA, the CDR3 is TGTGCCAGCAGTCCTCCGGACAGGGGGCGACAAAAGCAGTACTTC. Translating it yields CASSPPDRGRQKQYF.

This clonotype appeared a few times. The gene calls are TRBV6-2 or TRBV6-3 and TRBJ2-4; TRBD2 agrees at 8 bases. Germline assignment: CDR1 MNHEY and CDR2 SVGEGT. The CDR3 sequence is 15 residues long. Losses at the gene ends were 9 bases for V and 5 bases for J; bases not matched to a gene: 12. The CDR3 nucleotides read TGTGCCAGTAACATCTTCCCGGGAGGGGAAAACATTCAGTACTTC. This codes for CASNIFPGGENIQYF.

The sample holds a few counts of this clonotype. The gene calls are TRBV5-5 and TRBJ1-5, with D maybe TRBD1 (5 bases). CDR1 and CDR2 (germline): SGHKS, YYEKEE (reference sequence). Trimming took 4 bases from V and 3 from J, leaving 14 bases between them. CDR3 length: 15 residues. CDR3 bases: TGTGCCAGCAGCCCCGTGGCGGGGCCCAATCAGCCCCAGCATTTT. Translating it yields CASSPVAGPNQPQHF.

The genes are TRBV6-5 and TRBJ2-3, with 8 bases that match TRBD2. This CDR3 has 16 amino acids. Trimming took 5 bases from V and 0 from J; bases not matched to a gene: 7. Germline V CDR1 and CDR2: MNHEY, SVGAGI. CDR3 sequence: CASSRGLAPSTDTQYF. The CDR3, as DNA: TGTGCCAGCAGTCGAGGACTAGCTCCTAGCACAGATACGCAGTATTTT.

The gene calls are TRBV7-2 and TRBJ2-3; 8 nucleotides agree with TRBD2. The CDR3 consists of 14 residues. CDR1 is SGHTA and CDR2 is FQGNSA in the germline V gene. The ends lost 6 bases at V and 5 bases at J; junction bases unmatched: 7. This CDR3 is CASRSGLAGDTQYF. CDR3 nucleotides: TGTGCCAGCAGGTCAGGACTAGCCGGAGATACGCAGTATTTT.

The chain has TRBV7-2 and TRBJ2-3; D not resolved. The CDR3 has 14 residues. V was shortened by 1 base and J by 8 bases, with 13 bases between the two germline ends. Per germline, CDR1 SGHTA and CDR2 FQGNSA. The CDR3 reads CASSLGLAAGTQYF. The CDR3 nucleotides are TGTGCCAGCAGCTTAGGTCTGGCAGCTGGTACGCAGTATTTT.

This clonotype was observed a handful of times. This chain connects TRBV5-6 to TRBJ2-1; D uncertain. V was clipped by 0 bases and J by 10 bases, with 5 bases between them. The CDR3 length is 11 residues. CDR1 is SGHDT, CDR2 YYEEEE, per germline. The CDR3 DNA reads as TGTGCCAGCAGCTTGGTACAGGAGCAGTTCTTC. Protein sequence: CASSLVQEQFF.

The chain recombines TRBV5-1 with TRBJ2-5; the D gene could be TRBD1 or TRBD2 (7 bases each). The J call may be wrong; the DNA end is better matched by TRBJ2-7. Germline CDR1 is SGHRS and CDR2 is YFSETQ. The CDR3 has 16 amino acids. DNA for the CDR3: TGCGCCAGCAGCTTAGGGAGGGACAGAGCCTCCTACGAGCAGTACTTC. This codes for CASSLGRDRASYEQYF.

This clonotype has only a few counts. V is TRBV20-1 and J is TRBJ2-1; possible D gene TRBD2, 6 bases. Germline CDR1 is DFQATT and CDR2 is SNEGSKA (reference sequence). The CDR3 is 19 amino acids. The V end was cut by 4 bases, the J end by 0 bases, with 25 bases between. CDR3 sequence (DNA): TGCAGTGCTAAGATAGGGACCTTCAGCGGGCCTAGCTCCTACAATGAGCAGTTCTTC. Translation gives CSAKIGTFSGPSSYNEQFF.

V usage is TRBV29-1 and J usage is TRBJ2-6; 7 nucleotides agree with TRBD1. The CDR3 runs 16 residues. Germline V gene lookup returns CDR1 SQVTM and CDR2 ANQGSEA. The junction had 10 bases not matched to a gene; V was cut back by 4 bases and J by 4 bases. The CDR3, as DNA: TGCAGCGTTGGAGCCAGACAGGGTTCCGGGGCCAACGTCCTGACTTTC. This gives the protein CSVGARQGSGANVLTF.

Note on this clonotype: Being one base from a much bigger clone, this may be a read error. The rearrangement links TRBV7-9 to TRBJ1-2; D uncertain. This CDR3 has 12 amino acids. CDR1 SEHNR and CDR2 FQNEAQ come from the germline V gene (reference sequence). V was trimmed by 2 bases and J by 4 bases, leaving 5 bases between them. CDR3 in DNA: TGTGCCAGCAGCTTAAACAGCTATGGCTACACCTTC. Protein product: CASSLNSYGYTF. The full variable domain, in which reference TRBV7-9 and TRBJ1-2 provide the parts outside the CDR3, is DTGVSQNPRHKITKRGQNVTFRCDPISEHNRLYWYRQTLGQGPEFLTYFQNEAQLEKSRLLSDRFSAERPKGSFSTLEIQRTEQGDSAMYLCASSLNSYGYTFGSGTRLTVV.

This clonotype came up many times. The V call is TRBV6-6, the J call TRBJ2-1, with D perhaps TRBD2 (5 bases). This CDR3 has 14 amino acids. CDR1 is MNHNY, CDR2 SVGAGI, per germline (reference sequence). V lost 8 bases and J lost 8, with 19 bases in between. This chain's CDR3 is CASHRGALLHEQFF. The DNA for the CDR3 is TGTGCCAGCCACCGGGGAGCCCTACTCCATGAGCAGTTCTTC.

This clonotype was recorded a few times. CDR3: CASSKSGASYEQYF. DNA for the CDR3: TGTGCCAGCAGCAAGAGCGGGGCGTCCTACGAGCAGTACTTC. This chain joins TRBV7-2 and TRBJ2-7; 7 bases are shared with TRBD2. The CDR3 totals 14 residues. The trim removed 5 bases at V and 1 base at J, leaving 5 bases unmatched. CDR1 is SGHTA, CDR2 FQGNSA, per germline. Full variable domain (rest looked up from reference TRBV7-2 and TRBJ2-7): GAGVSQSPSNKVTEKGKDVELRCDPISGHTALYWYRQSLGQGLEFLIYFQGNSAPDKSGLPSDRFSAERTGGSVSTLTIQRTQQEDSAVYLCASSKSGASYEQYFGPGTRLTVT.

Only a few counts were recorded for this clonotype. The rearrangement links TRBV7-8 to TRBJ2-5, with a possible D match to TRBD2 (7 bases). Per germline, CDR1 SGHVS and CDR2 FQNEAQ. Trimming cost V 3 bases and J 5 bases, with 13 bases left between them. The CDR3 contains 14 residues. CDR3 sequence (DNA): TGTGCCAGCAGCTTCGGGCGGGGGCGGGAGACCCAGTACTTC. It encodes CASSFGRGRETQYF. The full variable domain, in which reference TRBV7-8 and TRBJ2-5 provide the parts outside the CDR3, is GAGVSQSPRYKVAKRGQDVALRCDPISGHVSLFWYQQALGQGPEFLTYFQNEAQLDKSGLPSDRFFAERPEGSVSTLKIQRTQQEDSAVYLCASSFGRGRETQYFGPGTRLLVL.

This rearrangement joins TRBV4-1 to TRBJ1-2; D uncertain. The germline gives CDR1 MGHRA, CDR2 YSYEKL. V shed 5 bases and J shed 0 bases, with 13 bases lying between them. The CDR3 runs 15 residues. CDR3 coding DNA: TGCGCCAGCAGCTTCTTACGGACGACTAACTATGGCTACACCTTC. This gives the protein CASSFLRTTNYGYTF.